This T cell receptor (beta chain) was recovered during a study of T cell responses to AZD1222 COVID-19 vaccine. Germline trimming cut 0 bases from V and 8 bases from J; bases unmatched to any gene: 3. The CDR3 covers 13 residues. Looked up from germline, CDR1 is SGHTA and CDR2 is FQGTGA. The repertoire was sequenced with immunoSEQ multiplex PCR; TCRdb's copy has only in-frame clones and lacks some. Of about 110,000 clones in the sample, roughly nine tenths were seen once. The starting material was peripheral blood, obtained on day 0 of AZD1222 vaccination. This chain uses TRBV7-3 with TRBJ1-1, with 7 positions matching TRBD1. This sequence originates from an adult in good health. This CDR3 reads CASSLTPTGEAFF. The CDR3 DNA reads as TGTGCCAGCAGCTTAACCCCGACAGGGGAAGCTTTCTTT.